This TCR beta chain was retrieved from a study of T cell responses to AZD1222 COVID-19 vaccine. Study summary: Second-dose intervals of approximately 4 or approximately 12 weeks were pooled.

Produced via immunoSEQ multiplex PCR; TCRdb's table is partial and in-frame only. The sample records under 75,000 clones, about 90% being singletons. The CDR3 runs to 15 residues. The ends lost 5 bases at V and 7 bases at J; junction bases unmatched: 6. Germline values: CDR1 MNHEY, CDR2 SMNVEV (reference sequence). Findings and limits, study-wide: Seropositive AZD1222 recipients at baseline numbered only five or six. White British ancestry dominated among donors, who included more females, and clonal diversity was possibly underestimated.

As regards this clone: Its specificity is unknown.

The sequenced sample was peripheral blood, obtained on day 0 of AZD1222 vaccination. The TCR comes from an adult in good health. The chain uses TRBV27 and TRBJ2-3, with TRBD2 matching over 13 bases. The CDR3 DNA is TGTGCCAGCAGTGCCGGACTAGCGGGGGACAATACGCAGTATTTT. It encodes CASSAGLAGDNTQYF.